A selection of T cell receptor beta chains follows, all from one sample in a study of identical twins. TCRdb analysed the 5' RACE reads with MiXCR anew, one entry per CDR3 protein. The repertoire holds 700,000 to 950,000 distinct CDR3 sequences, with around 12% as singletons. Another study also made use of these data, one on yellow fever vaccine responses in identical twins.

Sequenced: PBMCs. Source of these receptors: a woman aged 18-30 years in good health. CDR3s include the opening cysteine and the closing phenylalanine or tryptophan. The D gene is left open where the match is weak.

V,J,D,CDR3
TRBV6-1,TRBJ2-2,.,CASSDQAHTGELFF
TRBV2,TRBJ1-1,.,CASSEEGRVNTEAFF
TRBV29-1,TRBJ2-7,.,CSVRGTYEQYF
TRBV12-3/TRBV12-4,TRBJ2-2,.,CASSFDSNTGELFF
TRBV12-3/TRBV12-4,TRBJ1-2,.,CASSFSRNYGYTF
TRBV19,TRBJ2-3,TRBD1,CASSIRDRPTDTQYF
TRBV7-6,TRBJ2-3,TRBD2,CASSLEFGGAGDTQYF
TRBV20-1,TRBJ2-3,.,CSANSGEGTDTQYF
TRBV15,TRBJ1-4,.,CATSRVSAVVLSFEKLFF
TRBV7-2,TRBJ2-3,TRBD2,CASSLGLTSELTDTQYF
TRBV21-1,TRBJ2-7,.,CASSKERLAGGPQYF
TRBV6-1,TRBJ1-2,TRBD1,CASRPPGQGYGYTF
TRBV6-5,TRBJ1-1,.,CASSYTLSGTEAFF
TRBV7-9,TRBJ2-1,.,CASTPGGAPQQFF
TRBV21-1,TRBJ2-7,.,CASSKARQGVHYEQYF
TRBV4-1,TRBJ2-1,.,CASSQGRGRNEQFF
TRBV20-1,TRBJ2-5,TRBD2,CSARDPGLGVETQYF
TRBV12-3/TRBV12-4,TRBJ2-7,TRBD2,CASRSSGRYEQYF
TRBV2,TRBJ2-5,TRBD2,CASIQDGGSLTETQYF
TRBV5-1,TRBJ2-7,TRBD2,CASSQPGTSSYEQYF
TRBV5-6,TRBJ1-5,TRBD1,CASSYRGLNQPQHF
TRBV12-3/TRBV12-4,TRBJ2-2,.,CASRPPGPPNTGELFF
TRBV7-9,TRBJ2-1,.,CASSLVPVTDYNEQFF
TRBV4-2,TRBJ2-2,.,CASSQGLPDTGELFF
TRBV4-1,TRBJ2-5,TRBD1,CASSHRQGGRETQYF
TRBV5-6,TRBJ2-3,.,CASSAAPGILTDTQYF
TRBV7-9,TRBJ2-1,TRBD2,CASSEGLAGVENEQFF